A selection of T cell receptor beta chains follows, all from one sample in a study of regulatory T cells in long-lasting Graves disease. MiXCR was run by TCRdb on the multiplex PCR reads, yielding one entry per CDR3 protein. The table has about 240,000 distinct CDR3 sequences, around 20% seen once. Specimen: peripheral blood mononuclear cells (PBMCs), collected at new diagnosis, from a patient treated with antithyroid drugs. The receptors derive from a female donor with Graves disease. The CDR3 runs from the conserved cysteine through the conserved F or W. A D gene is named only where the DNA matches it firmly. Where a row states a size, it is once, few, many or the class of an expanded clone; other rows omit it.

D gene	V gene	J gene	clone size	CDR3 protein	CDR3 DNA
TRBD2	TRBV7-2	TRBJ2-1	many	CASSLVGLAGAGNNEQFF	TGTGCCAGCAGCTTAGTGGGACTAGCGGGAGCGGGCAACAATGAGCAGTTCTTC
NA	TRBV5-1	TRBJ2-2	many	CASSLVGRNTGELFF	TGCGCCAGCAGCTTGGTTGGGAGGAACACCGGGGAGCTGTTTTTT
TRBD2	TRBV25-1	TRBJ2-5	NA	CASSELRVDSGSETQYF	TGTGCCAGCAGTGAATTGAGGGTAGATAGCGGGAGTGAGACCCAGTACTTC
NA	TRBV20-1	TRBJ2-2	few	CSAHRDTGELFF	TGCAGTGCTCACAGGGACACCGGGGAGCTGTTTTTT
TRBD2	TRBV20-1	TRBJ2-1	NA	CSARASGGAGNEQFF	TGCAGTGCTAGAGCTAGCGGGGGGGCCGGTAATGAGCAGTTCTTC
NA	TRBV7-2	TRBJ2-7	many	CASSLARWKSEQYF	TGTGCCAGCAGCTTAGCGAGGTGGAAATCAGAGCAGTACTTC
NA	TRBV6-2/TRBV6-3	TRBJ2-1	NA	CANRPRTSRNEQFF	TGTGCCAACAGACCCCGAACCTCCCGCAATGAGCAGTTCTTC
NA	TRBV2	TRBJ1-5	many	CASGARSNQPQHF	TGTGCCAGCGGGGCGCGGAGCAATCAGCCCCAGCATTTT
TRBD1	TRBV11-3	TRBJ1-2	many	CASSSRTGTGDYGYTF	TGTGCCAGCAGCTCCCGGACCGGGACAGGGGACTATGGCTACACCTTC
NA	TRBV11-2	TRBJ1-3	many	CASSRLGSGNTIYF	TGTGCCAGCAGCCGGTTGGGGTCAGGAAACACCATATATTTT
TRBD2	TRBV4-3	TRBJ2-4	few	CASSQDIGASGKNIQYF	TGCGCCAGCAGCCAAGATATAGGGGCTAGCGGCAAAAACATTCAGTACTTC
NA	TRBV7-2	TRBJ1-1	many	CASSQFVGYTEAFF	TGTGCCAGCAGCCAGTTTGTAGGATACACTGAAGCTTTCTTT
TRBD2	TRBV28	TRBJ2-3	NA	CASSLSRTSGRTQYF	TGTGCCAGCAGTTTATCCCGGACTAGCGGGAGGACGCAGTATTTT
TRBD2	TRBV24-1	TRBJ2-1	many	CATSVTSGKAYNEQFF	TGTGCCACCAGTGTTACTAGCGGGAAGGCATACAATGAGCAGTTCTTC
NA	TRBV5-1	TRBJ2-2	many	CASSLLGRKNTGELFF	TGCGCCAGCAGCCTCCTGGGACGGAAGAACACCGGGGAGCTGTTTTTT
NA	TRBV30	TRBJ2-2	many	CAWSGYSWDTGELFF	TGTGCCTGGAGTGGGTACTCATGGGACACCGGGGAGCTGTTTTTT
NA	TRBV20-1	TRBJ2-3	many	CSARHAGRVSDTQYF	TGCAGTGCTAGACACGCGGGGCGGGTGTCAGATACGCAGTATTTT
NA	TRBV10-3	TRBJ2-3	many	CAISAGGGDTQYF	TGTGCCATCAGTGCAGGGGGGGGAGATACGCAGTATTTT
TRBD1	TRBV15	TRBJ2-3	many	CATSSDRTGGVTDTQYF	TGTGCCACCAGCAGCGATCGGACAGGGGGGGTCACAGATACGCAGTATTTT
NA	TRBV10-3	TRBJ2-5	many	CAISEGVLAETQYF	TGTGCCATCAGTGAAGGGGTCCTTGCGGAGACCCAGTACTTC
TRBD1	TRBV29-1	TRBJ2-2	NA	CSAELGQGNTGELFF	TGCAGCGCCGAGCTTGGACAGGGGAACACCGGGGAGCTGTTTTTT
NA	TRBV9	TRBJ1-1	many	CASSEAPPETEAFF	TGTGCCAGCAGCGAGGCCCCACCGGAGACTGAAGCTTTCTTT
NA	TRBV11-2	TRBJ2-5	many	CASSSNAEETQYF	TGTGCCAGCAGCTCGAATGCCGAAGAGACCCAGTACTTC
NA	TRBV5-1	TRBJ2-1	many	CASSLTSNSYNEQFF	TGCGCCAGCAGCTTAACTAGCAACTCCTACAATGAGCAGTTCTTC
NA	TRBV11-3	TRBJ1-1	NA	CASSPDRTNTEAFF	TGTGCCAGCAGCCCAGACAGGACAAACACTGAAGCTTTCTTT
TRBD1	TRBV19	TRBJ1-4	NA	CASSTTGQGGYEKLFF	TGTGCCAGTAGTACGACCGGACAGGGCGGGTATGAAAAACTGTTTTTT
NA	TRBV20-1	TRBJ2-3	many	CSARAGGPTDTQYF	TGCAGTGCTAGAGCCGGGGGGCCCACAGATACGCAGTATTTT
NA	TRBV28	TRBJ1-5	many	CASRRRDSGDNQPQHF	TGTGCCAGCCGCAGAAGAGACTCCGGTGACAATCAGCCCCAGCATTTT
NA	TRBV20-1	TRBJ1-2	NA	CSARDKEGYTF	TGCAGTGCTAGAGACAAGGAAGGCTACACCTTC
TRBD2	TRBV12-3/TRBV12-4	TRBJ2-7	many	CASSPRTGGGPYEQYF	TGTGCCAGCAGTCCCCGGACGGGCGGGGGACCCTACGAGCAGTACTTC
NA	TRBV19	TRBJ2-7	NA	CASSIKGGSSYEQYF	TGTGCCAGTAGTATCAAGGGTGGCAGCTCCTACGAGCAGTACTTC
TRBD2	TRBV20-1	TRBJ2-5	many	CSGTSGRHFWETQYF	TGCAGTGGTACTAGCGGGAGGCATTTTTGGGAGACCCAGTACTTC
NA	TRBV4-2	TRBJ1-1	many	CASSQDLGLNTEAFF	TGTGCCAGCAGCCAAGATCTGGGGTTGAACACTGAAGCTTTCTTT
NA	TRBV20-1	TRBJ2-1	many	CSARGGRRVSYNEQFF	TGCAGTGCTAGAGGGGGCAGGAGGGTCTCCTACAATGAGCAGTTCTTC
NA	TRBV18	TRBJ1-2	many	CASSPFKGFDYGYTF	TGTGCCAGCTCACCATTCAAGGGGTTTGACTATGGCTACACCTTC
NA	TRBV18	TRBJ1-1	many	CASSDQDRGTEAFF	TGTGCCAGCTCAGATCAGGACCGCGGCACTGAAGCTTTCTTT
TRBD2	TRBV11-3	TRBJ2-2	many	CASSSSGRGWDTGELFF	TGTGCCAGCAGCTCTAGCGGGAGGGGTTGGGACACCGGGGAGCTGTTTTTT
NA	TRBV30	TRBJ2-5	few	CAWSPFPDEGLKETQYF	TGTGCCTGGAGTCCATTCCCCGATGAGGGTCTTAAAGAGACCCAGTACTTC
NA	TRBV20-1	TRBJ2-5	many	CSGIKSKETQYF	TGCAGCGGAATTAAGTCCAAAGAGACCCAGTACTTC
NA	TRBV7-9	TRBJ2-3	many	CASRRTTTRTDTQYF	TGTGCCAGCCGACGGACTACCACTCGCACAGATACGCAGTATTTT
NA	TRBV28	TRBJ1-4	few	CASTLNKGEKLFF	TGTGCCAGCACCTTAAACAAAGGTGAAAAACTGTTTTTT
TRBD1	TRBV4-2	TRBJ2-3	NA	CASSQVGQGAATQYF	TGTGCCAGCAGCCAAGTGGGACAGGGGGCGGCTACGCAGTATTTT
TRBD1	TRBV19	TRBJ1-4	NA	CASMRAGGSANEKLFF	TGTGCCAGTATGCGGGCAGGGGGTTCGGCTAATGAAAAACTGTTTTTT
NA	TRBV7-9	TRBJ1-2	many	CASSLPGEAYGYTF	TGTGCCAGCAGCTTACCCGGGGAGGCCTATGGCTACACCTTC
NA	TRBV18	TRBJ2-6	few	CASSPRTVTSGANVLTF	TGTGCCAGCTCACCAAGGACGGTCACCTCTGGGGCCAACGTCCTGACTTTC
NA	TRBV18	TRBJ1-1	many	CASSPPGKSYMNTEAFF	TGTGCCAGCTCACCACCGGGAAAGAGTTATATGAACACTGAAGCTTTCTTT
NA	TRBV2	TRBJ2-7	NA	CASSPSYIYSYEQYF	TGTGCCAGCAGTCCCAGTTACATATACTCCTACGAGCAGTACTTC
TRBD1	TRBV19	TRBJ2-6	NA	CASRGDRAGANVLTF	TGTGCCAGTAGGGGGGACAGGGCTGGGGCCAACGTCCTGACTTTC
NA	TRBV28	TRBJ1-4	many	CASSLAGSTANEKLFF	TGTGCCAGCAGTTTAGCAGGGAGTACGGCTAATGAAAAACTGTTTTTT
NA	TRBV27	TRBJ1-4	NA	CASSLSGTIHEKLFF	TGTGCCAGCAGTTTAAGTGGGACAATACACGAAAAACTGTTTTTT